The 20 T cell receptor beta chains reported below all come from one sample, sequenced in a study of regulatory T cells in long-lasting Graves disease. The time point denotes: persistent/refractory GD, antithyroid drugs over 5 years with positive TRAb. PBMC RNA was the source of the TCR library. Building the TCR beta libraries relied on iRepertoire HTBI primers, and CDR3 regions underwent Arm-PCR. Each CDR3 protein is one row after TCRdb ran MiXCR on the multiplex PCR reads. Of 400,000 or so distinct CDR3 sequences in the sample, roughly a quarter were seen once. The starting material was peripheral blood mononuclear cells (PBMCs), obtained when the disease was refractory, from a patient treated with antithyroid drugs. These receptors were taken from a female donor with Graves disease.

This clonotype was picked up many times. The CDR3 nucleotides are TGTGCCAGCAGGGAGGAGAACGAGCAGTACTTC. Its translation is CASREENEQYF. This chain links TRBV28 with TRBJ2-7, with D possibly TRBD2 on 5 matching bases. Trimming stripped 6 bases from V and 5 bases from J, with 8 bases between. The CDR3 consists of 11 residues. CDR1 is MDHEN, CDR2 SYDVKM, per germline.

This clonotype has only a few counts. The genes are TRBV19 and TRBJ2-5; D is perhaps TRBD2 (6 bases). Deletions cut 3 bases from V and 5 bases from J, with 10 bases between. The germline gives CDR1 LNHDA, CDR2 SQIVND (reference sequence). The CDR3 is made up of 13 amino acids. The CDR3 DNA sequence: TGTGCCAGTAGTATCGGAGGGAGCGAGACCCAGTACTTC. As protein: CASSIGGSETQYF.

Many counts were recorded for this clonotype. The V gene is TRBV28, the J gene TRBJ2-5; tentative D call: TRBD2 (5 bases). Germline V CDR1 and CDR2: MDHEN, SYDVKM. Trimming took 2 bases from V and 5 from J, leaving 18 bases between them. This CDR3 has 16 residues. The CDR3 DNA follows: TGTGCCAGCAGTTTAAGAGGGTTCACCCATCTGGAGACCCAGTACTTC. Encoded protein: CASSLRGFTHLETQYF.

This clonotype was counted only a few times. The chain carries TRBV4-1 and TRBJ2-5; D uncertain. The length of the CDR3 is 12 residues. Trimming took off 1 base at V and 6 bases at J, with 6 bases between the two ends. CDR1 MGHRA and CDR2 YSYEKL come from the germline V gene. The CDR3 protein is CASSQGWKTQYF. The DNA for the CDR3 is TGCGCCAGCAGCCAAGGGTGGAAGACCCAGTACTTC.

For this clonotype: A read error may be the cause here, since a much bigger clone is one base away. A read error is likely, as this CDR3 ends without the conserved phenylalanine or tryptophan. The chain carries TRBV20-1 and TRBJ2-5, with TRBD1 matching over 7 bases. Germline V CDR1 and CDR2: DFQATT, SNEGSKA (reference sequence). The CDR3 length is 13 residues. DNA of the CDR3: TGCAGCGCCATCCCGGGACAGCAAGAGACCCAGTACTCC. It yields the protein CSAIPGQQETQYS.

V gene TRBV5-1 combines with J gene TRBJ2-7; possibly TRBD1 for D (5 bases). Germline V gene data show CDR1 as SGHRS and CDR2 as YFSETQ. V lost 0 bases to trimming and J lost 4 bases, with 11 bases between them. The CDR3 covers 14 residues. The CDR3 is CASSLESGRYEQYF. The CDR3 DNA reads as TGCGCCAGCAGCTTGGAGTCAGGGCGGTACGAGCAGTACTTC.

V usage is TRBV20-1 and J usage is TRBJ2-1; 9 positions agree with TRBD2. J was trimmed by 2 bases and V by 2 bases; bases with no gene match: 4. Per germline, CDR1 DFQATT and CDR2 SNEGSKA (reference sequence). The CDR3 consists of 15 residues. The CDR3 bases are TGCAGTGCTAGAAGAAGCGGGAGGCCCTACAATGAGCAGTTCTTC. Protein product: CSARRSGRPYNEQFF.

This clonotype came up many times. The chain uses TRBV11-2 and TRBJ1-2; D may be TRBD1 (5 bases). The CDR3 is 15 residues long. The V gene's germline CDR1 is SGHAT and CDR2 FQNNGV. Trimming took 5 bases from V and 2 from J, leaving 15 bases between them. The CDR3 DNA sequence: TGTGCCAGCAGCCGAACGGGGGACCCAAACTATGGCTACACCTTC. It is translated as CASSRTGDPNYGYTF.

In this sample, this clonotype turned up a few times. The DNA for the CDR3 is TGTGCCTGGAGTGTATCCGGGACTAGCTGGACGGGGGCACAGTACTTC. Translated, it gives CAWSVSGTSWTGAQYF. This chain connects TRBV30 to TRBJ2-7; TRBD2 agrees at 9 bases. Trimming cost V 0 bases and J 10 bases; bases outside gene matches: 16. The length of the CDR3 is 16 residues. Germline CDR1 GTSNPN, CDR2 SVGIG (reference sequence).

This clonotype was seen ten or more times. The J gene is TRBJ2-7, the V gene TRBV12-3 or TRBV12-4; the match to TRBD1 covers 9 bases. V lost 6 bases, J lost 0 bases, and 6 bases stayed unmatched. The CDR3 length is 15 residues. The CDR3 here is CASRDRTGASYEQYF. In DNA form, the CDR3 reads TGTGCCAGCAGGGATAGGACAGGGGCCTCCTACGAGCAGTACTTC.

The genes are TRBV20-1 and TRBJ2-7, with no clear D. Germline CDR1 DFQATT, CDR2 SNEGSKA (reference sequence). This CDR3 region has 14 residues. Trimming shortened V by 6 bases and J by 0 bases, and 15 bases separated the two germline ends. This CDR3 reads CSATSPRSSYEQYF. The CDR3 region has the DNA TGCAGTGCAACCTCCCCAAGGAGCTCCTACGAGCAGTACTTC.

A few counts support this clonotype. The rearrangement links TRBV20-1 to TRBJ1-1; tentative D call: TRBD1 (5 bases). Trimming pared 6 bases from V and 6 bases from J, leaving 11 bases between. Germline CDR1 and CDR2: DFQATT and SNEGSKA (reference sequence). The length of the CDR3 is 11 residues. The DNA for the CDR3 is TGCAGTGCCCCCACGGGGCCTGAAGCTTTCTTT. Protein product: CSAPTGPEAFF.

As to this clonotype: A much larger clonotype is one base distant, so this may be a read error. The CDR3 ends on some other residue instead of the conserved phenylalanine or tryptophan, so this is likely a read error. V gene TRBV6-2 or TRBV6-3 combines with J gene TRBJ1-2; tentative D call: TRBD1 (5 bases). This CDR3 region has 13 residues. Germline V lookup: CDR1 MNHEY, CDR2 SVGEGT. Trimming removed 6 bases at V and 0 bases at J, with 8 bases between. The DNA for the CDR3 is TGTGCCAGCAGACAGACAGCTAACTATGGCTACACCTCC. It is translated as CASRQTANYGYTS.

This clonotype was detected ten times or more. The junction departs from germline at one end; a sequencing error may be responsible. The chain has TRBV12-3 or TRBV12-4 and TRBJ1-1; 10 bases match TRBD1. The CDR3 runs to 15 residues. CDR3 in amino acids: CASTLGDRGNTEAFF. In DNA form, the CDR3 reads TGTGCCAGCACTTTAGGGGACAGGGGGAACACTGAAGCTTTCTTT.

The chain has TRBV20-1 and TRBJ2-7; 8 positions agree with TRBD1. Per germline, CDR1 DFQATT and CDR2 SNEGSKA (reference sequence). The CDR3 covers 14 residues. V was clipped by 7 bases and J by 0 bases; unmatched bases: 8. This chain's CDR3 is CSVGGQVISYEQYF. CDR3 DNA: TGCAGTGTCGGGGGACAGGTGATCTCCTACGAGCAGTACTTC.

This clonotype was found a few times. The chain uses TRBV15 and TRBJ2-7; the D gene is possibly TRBD2 (7 bases). The CDR3 is 15 amino acids. The ends were cut back, 0 bases at V and 6 bases at J, with 15 bases in the middle. The V gene's germline CDR1 is LNHNV and CDR2 YYDKDF (reference sequence). The CDR3 DNA sequence: TGTGCCACCAGCAGAGATTGGGGTGGGGGGGCCGAGCAGTACTTC. Translation gives CATSRDWGGGAEQYF.

This clonotype was detected many times. The chain joins TRBV6-1 to TRBJ1-2; no clear D gene. The CDR3 sequence is 15 residues long. Germline CDR1 is MNHNS and CDR2 is SASEGT. V was pared by 6 bases and J by 7 bases, with 21 bases between. CDR3 protein: CASSGGRFPIFGYTF. The DNA for the CDR3 is TGTGCCAGCAGCGGCGGACGGTTCCCAATCTTTGGCTACACCTTC.

There are many counts of this clonotype. The gene calls are TRBV2 and TRBJ1-1; D ambiguous. The CDR3 has 13 amino acids. Trimming stripped 8 bases from V and 4 bases from J, with 14 bases between. Germline CDR1 and CDR2: SNHLY and FYNNEI. CDR3 nucleotide sequence: TGTGCCAGCCTAGTTGGCGGAATCACTGAAGCTTTCTTT. Residues: CASLVGGITEAFF.

The chain carries TRBV2 and TRBJ2-7; a weak D match, TRBD2 (6 bases). Germline-derived CDR1 and CDR2 are SNHLY and FYNNEI. The CDR3 has 15 amino acids. Trimming cost V 1 base and J 4 bases, with 14 bases left between them. CDR3 sequence: CASSEEAGGRYEQYF. The CDR3, as DNA: TGTGCCAGCAGTGAAGAAGCGGGCGGTCGATACGAGCAGTACTTC.

The chain recombines TRBV24-1 with TRBJ2-5, with a weak D call TRBD2 (5 bases). Between the trimmed V and J ends, which lost 1 base and 5 bases, there was a span of 13 bases. The CDR3 loop spans 15 amino acids. In germline, CDR1 is KGHDR, CDR2 SFDVKD. The CDR3, as DNA: TGTGCCACCAGTGATTTTTCGGGAACGGTGGAGACCCAGTACTTC. As protein: CATSDFSGTVETQYF.